This entry lists 7 T cell receptor beta chains sequenced from one sample in a study of vaccination and CD4 T cells after COVID-19. The treatment denotes: 10-day PBMC culture with coronavirus spike peptide pools or control peptides (ViraFEST assay). No antigen is known for these receptors. The Oncomine TCR Beta short-read assay was applied to DNA of cultured CD4+ T cells. In TCRdb, the PCR reads were re-called with MiXCR into one record per CDR3 protein. The sample shows about 12,000 distinct CDR3 sequences, around three quarters of them seen only once. Material: CD4+ T cells from blood, cultured in vitro. The receptors come from a human donor who had recovered from COVID-19.

This clonotype was seen a single time. V usage is TRBV7-2 and J usage is TRBJ1-2, with a weak D call TRBD1 (6 bases). Germline V gives CDR1 SGHTA, CDR2 FQGNSA. This CDR3 comprises 15 residues. Trimming cost V 1 base and J 7 bases, with 16 bases left between them. CDR3 protein: CASSLEGPGGRGYTF. In DNA form, the CDR3 reads TGTGCCAGCAGCTTAGAGGGTCCCGGGGGCCGTGGCTACACCTTC.

This clonotype appeared a few times. CDR3 region: CASSLDQNRGYTF. For the CDR3, the DNA is TGTGCCAGCAGCTTAGATCAGAACAGAGGCTACACCTTC. The rearrangement uses TRBV11-2 and TRBJ1-2; unclear D gene. V lost 0 bases and J lost 8, with 10 bases in between. The CDR3 contains 13 residues. Germline CDR1 SGHAT, CDR2 FQNNGV.

By its share, this clonotype is medium-sized (0.01 to 0.1%). The J gene is TRBJ2-2, the V gene TRBV30; TRBD2 aligns across 14 bases. The CDR3 runs to 16 residues. The germline V gene encodes CDR1 GTSNPN and CDR2 SVGIG (reference sequence). Losses at the gene ends were 3 bases for V and 6 bases for J; bases not matched to a gene: 6. The CDR3 coding sequence is TGTGCCTGGAGGGGACTAGCGGGAGTCGGGTCCGGGGAGCTGTTTTTT. Protein product: CAWRGLAGVGSGELFF.

The J gene is TRBJ2-5, the V gene TRBV7-2, with D maybe TRBD1 (5 bases). CDR1 is SGHTA and CDR2 is FQGNSA in the germline V gene. Trimming cost V 0 bases and J 5 bases, with 13 bases left between them. The CDR3 has 15 amino acids. The CDR3 is CASSLAYRPGETQYF. Here the CDR3 DNA reads TGTGCCAGCAGCTTAGCGTACAGGCCAGGGGAGACCCAGTACTTC. Based on the CDR3 plus reference TRBV7-2 and TRBJ2-5, the full variable domain is GAGVSQSPSNKVTEKGKDVELRCDPISGHTALYWYRQSLGQGLEFLIYFQGNSAPDKSGLPSDRFSAERTGGSVSTLTIQRTQQEDSAVYLCASSLAYRPGETQYFGPGTRLLVL.

The rearrangement joins TRBV18 to TRBJ2-5, with 8 positions matching TRBD2. The germline V gene encodes CDR1 KGHSH and CDR2 LQKENI. The CDR3 spans 15 residues. V lost 4 bases, J lost 2 bases, and 6 bases stayed unmatched. CDR3 loop: CASSRVSGGQETQYF. The CDR3 region has the DNA TGTGCCAGCTCACGAGTCTCGGGGGGGCAAGAGACCCAGTACTTC. Full variable domain (missing parts from reference TRBV18 and TRBJ2-5): NAGVMQNPRHLVRRRGQEARLRCSPMKGHSHVYWYRQLPEEGLKFMVYLQKENIIDESGMPKERFSAEFPKEGPSILRIQQVVRGDSAAYFCASSRVSGGQETQYFGPGTRLLVL.

This chain connects TRBV27 to TRBJ1-2; D is unclear. CDR1 MNHEY and CDR2 SMNVEV come from the germline V gene (reference sequence). The length of the CDR3 is 12 residues. Trimming removed 3 bases at V and 8 bases at J, with 10 bases between. The CDR3 DNA follows: TGTGCCAGCAGTTTGCGTGGAGGCGGCTACACCTTC. Translation gives CASSLRGGGYTF.

The chain combines TRBV24-1 with TRBJ1-5, with 8 nucleotides matching TRBD1. J gave up 7 bases and V 4 bases, and 11 bases lay outside the gene matches. This CDR3 spans 16 amino acids. Looked up from germline, CDR1 is KGHDR and CDR2 is SFDVKD. The CDR3 DNA reads as TGTGCCACCAGTGACCCGAGGACAGGGAAAAGGCAGCCCCAGCATTTT. Its translation: CATSDPRTGKRQPQHF.